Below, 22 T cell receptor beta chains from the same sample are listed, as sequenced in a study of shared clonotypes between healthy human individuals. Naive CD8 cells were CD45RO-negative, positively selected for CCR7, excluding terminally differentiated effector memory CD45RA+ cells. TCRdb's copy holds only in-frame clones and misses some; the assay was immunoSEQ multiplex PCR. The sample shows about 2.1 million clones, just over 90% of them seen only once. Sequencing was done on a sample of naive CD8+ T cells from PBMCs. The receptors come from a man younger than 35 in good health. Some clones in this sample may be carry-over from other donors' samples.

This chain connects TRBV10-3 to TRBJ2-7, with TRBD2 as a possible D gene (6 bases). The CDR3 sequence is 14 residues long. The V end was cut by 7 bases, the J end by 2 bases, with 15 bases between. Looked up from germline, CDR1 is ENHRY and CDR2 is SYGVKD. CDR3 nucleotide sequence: TGTGCCATCAAGGAGGGTGTGGGGGCCTACGAGCAGTACTTC. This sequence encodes CAIKEGVGAYEQYF.

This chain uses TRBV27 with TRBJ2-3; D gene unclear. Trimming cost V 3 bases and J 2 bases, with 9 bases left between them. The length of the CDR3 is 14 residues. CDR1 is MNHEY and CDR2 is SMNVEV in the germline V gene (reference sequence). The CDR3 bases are TGTGCCAGCAGTTTTGGCCAGGACACAGATACGCAGTATTTT. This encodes CASSFGQDTDTQYF.

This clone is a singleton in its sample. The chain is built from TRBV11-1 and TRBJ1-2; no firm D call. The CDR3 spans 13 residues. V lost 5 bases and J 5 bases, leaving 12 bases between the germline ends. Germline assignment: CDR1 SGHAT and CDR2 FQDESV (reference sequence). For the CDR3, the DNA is TGTGCCAGCAGCCCCCCTGATGGGTATGGCTACACCTTC. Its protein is CASSPPDGYGYTF.

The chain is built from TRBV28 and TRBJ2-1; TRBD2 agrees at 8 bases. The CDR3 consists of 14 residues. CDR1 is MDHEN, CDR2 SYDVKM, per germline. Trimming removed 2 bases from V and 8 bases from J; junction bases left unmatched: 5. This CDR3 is CASSLAGRADEQFF. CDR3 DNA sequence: TGTGCCAGCAGTTTAGCCGGGAGGGCCGATGAGCAGTTCTTC.

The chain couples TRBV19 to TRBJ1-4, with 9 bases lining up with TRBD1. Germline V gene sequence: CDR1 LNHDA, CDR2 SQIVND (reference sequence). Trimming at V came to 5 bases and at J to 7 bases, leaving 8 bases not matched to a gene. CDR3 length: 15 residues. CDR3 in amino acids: CASSRNRGRLEKLFF. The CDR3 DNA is TGTGCCAGTAGTCGGAACAGGGGGCGTCTTGAAAAACTGTTTTTT.

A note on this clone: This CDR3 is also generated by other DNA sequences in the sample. The CDR3 here is CASSYGQGGEKLFF. The DNA of the CDR3 is TGTGCCAGCAGTTACGGGCAGGGTGGTGAAAAACTGTTTTTT. The chain recombines TRBV6-5 with TRBJ1-4; weak D call: TRBD1 (5 bases). The CDR3 totals 14 residues. CDR1 is MNHEY, CDR2 SVGAGI, per germline. Between the trimmed V and J ends, which lost 2 bases and 7 bases, there was a span of 11 bases.

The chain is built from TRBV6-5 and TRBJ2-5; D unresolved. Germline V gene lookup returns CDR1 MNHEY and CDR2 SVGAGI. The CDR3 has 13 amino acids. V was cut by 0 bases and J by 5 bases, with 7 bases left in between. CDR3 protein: CASSYSVWETQYF. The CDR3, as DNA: TGTGCCAGCAGTTACTCGGTGTGGGAGACCCAGTACTTC.

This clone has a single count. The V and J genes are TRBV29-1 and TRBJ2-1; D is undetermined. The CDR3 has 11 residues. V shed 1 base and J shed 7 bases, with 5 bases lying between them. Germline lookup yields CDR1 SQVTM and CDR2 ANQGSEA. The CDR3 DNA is TGCAGCGTTGAAGCGGAAAATGAGCAGTTCTTC. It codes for CSVEAENEQFF.

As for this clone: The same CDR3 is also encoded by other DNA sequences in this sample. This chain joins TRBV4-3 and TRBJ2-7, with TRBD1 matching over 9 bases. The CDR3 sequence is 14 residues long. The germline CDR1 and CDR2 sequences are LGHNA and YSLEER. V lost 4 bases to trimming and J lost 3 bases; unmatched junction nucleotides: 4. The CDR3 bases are TGCGCCAGCAGCCCGTCGACAGGGGGCTACGAGCAGTACTTC. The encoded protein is CASSPSTGGYEQYF.

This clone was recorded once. Here the CDR3 DNA reads TGTGCCAGTTCGACAGGAATTTACGAGCAGTACTTC. This codes for CASSTGIYEQYF. V usage is TRBV27 and J usage is TRBJ2-7; maybe TRBD1 (6 bases). Germline V gene sequence: CDR1 MNHEY, CDR2 SMNVEV (reference sequence). Trimming pared 9 bases from V and 4 bases from J, leaving 13 bases between. CDR3 size: 12 residues.

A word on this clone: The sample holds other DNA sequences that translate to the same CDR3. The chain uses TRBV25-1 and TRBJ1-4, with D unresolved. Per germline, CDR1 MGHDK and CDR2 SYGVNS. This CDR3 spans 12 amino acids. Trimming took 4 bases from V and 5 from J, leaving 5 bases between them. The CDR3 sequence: CASSGLNEKLFF. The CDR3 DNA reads TGTGCCAGCAGTGGACTGAATGAAAAACTGTTTTTT.

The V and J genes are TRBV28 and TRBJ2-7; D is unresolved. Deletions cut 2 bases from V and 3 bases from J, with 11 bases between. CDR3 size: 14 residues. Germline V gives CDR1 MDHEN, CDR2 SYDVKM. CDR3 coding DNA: TGTGCCAGCAGTTTACCCCGGAAAGGCTACGAGCAGTACTTC. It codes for CASSLPRKGYEQYF.

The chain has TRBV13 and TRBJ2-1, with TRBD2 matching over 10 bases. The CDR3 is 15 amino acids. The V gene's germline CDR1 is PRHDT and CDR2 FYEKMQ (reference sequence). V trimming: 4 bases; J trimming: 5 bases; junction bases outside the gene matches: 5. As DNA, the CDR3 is TGTGCCAGCAGCTCGACTAGCGGGCGAAACAATGAGCAGTTCTTC. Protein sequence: CASSSTSGRNNEQFF.

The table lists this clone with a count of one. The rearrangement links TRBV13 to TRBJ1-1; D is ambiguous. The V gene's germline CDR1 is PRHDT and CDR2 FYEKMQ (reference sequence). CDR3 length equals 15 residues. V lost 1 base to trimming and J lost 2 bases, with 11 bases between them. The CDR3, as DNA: TGTGCCAGCAGCTTAGAGGGTTCGATCAACACTGAAGCTTTCTTT. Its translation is CASSLEGSINTEAFF. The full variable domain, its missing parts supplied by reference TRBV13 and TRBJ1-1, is AAGVIQSPRHLIKEKRETATLKCYPIPRHDTVYWYQQGPGQDPQFLISFYEKMQSDKGSIPDRFSAQQFSDYHSELNMSSLELGDSALYFCASSLEGSINTEAFFGQGTRLTVV.

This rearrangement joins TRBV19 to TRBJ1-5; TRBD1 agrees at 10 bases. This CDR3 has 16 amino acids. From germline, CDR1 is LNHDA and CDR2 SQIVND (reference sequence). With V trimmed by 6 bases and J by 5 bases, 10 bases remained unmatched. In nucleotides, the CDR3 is TGTGCCAGTAGATCAATCGCCGGGACAGGGGATCAGCCCCAGCATTTT. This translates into CASRSIAGTGDQPQHF.

CDR3 sequence: CSVEDLTSVTRGTDTQYF. CDR3 bases: TGCAGCGTTGAAGATCTTACTAGCGTCACAAGGGGAACAGATACGCAGTATTTT. V and J are TRBV29-1 and TRBJ2-3, with 7 positions matching TRBD2. The CDR3 covers 18 residues. Trimming at V came to 0 bases and at J to 3 bases, leaving 15 bases not matched to a gene. Per the germline V gene, CDR1 is SQVTM and CDR2 is ANQGSEA.

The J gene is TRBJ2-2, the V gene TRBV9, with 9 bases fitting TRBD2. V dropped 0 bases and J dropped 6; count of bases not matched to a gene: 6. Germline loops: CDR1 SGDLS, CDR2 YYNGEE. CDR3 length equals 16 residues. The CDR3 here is CASSVDGGRAPGELFF. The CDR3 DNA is TGTGCCAGCAGCGTAGATGGCGGGAGGGCCCCCGGGGAGCTGTTTTTT.

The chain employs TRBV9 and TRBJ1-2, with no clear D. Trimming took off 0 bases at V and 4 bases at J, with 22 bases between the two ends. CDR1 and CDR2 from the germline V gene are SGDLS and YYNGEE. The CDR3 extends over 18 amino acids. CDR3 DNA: TGTGCCAGCAGCGTAGCTCCGGGTGGGAATGGGAATCTCTATGGCTACACCTTC. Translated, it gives CASSVAPGGNGNLYGYTF.

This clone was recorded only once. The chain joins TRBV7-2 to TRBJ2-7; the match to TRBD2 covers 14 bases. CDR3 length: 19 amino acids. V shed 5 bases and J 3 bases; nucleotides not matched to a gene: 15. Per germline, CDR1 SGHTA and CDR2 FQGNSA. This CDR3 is CASSLGTSGSGVRIYEQYF. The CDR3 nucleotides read TGTGCCAGCAGCCTGGGGACTAGCGGGAGCGGTGTCAGAATCTACGAGCAGTACTTC. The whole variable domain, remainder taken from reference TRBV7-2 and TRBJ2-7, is GAGVSQSPSNKVTEKGKDVELRCDPISGHTALYWYRQSLGQGLEFLIYFQGNSAPDKSGLPSDRFSAERTGGSVSTLTIQRTQQEDSAVYLCASSLGTSGSGVRIYEQYFGPGTRLTVT.

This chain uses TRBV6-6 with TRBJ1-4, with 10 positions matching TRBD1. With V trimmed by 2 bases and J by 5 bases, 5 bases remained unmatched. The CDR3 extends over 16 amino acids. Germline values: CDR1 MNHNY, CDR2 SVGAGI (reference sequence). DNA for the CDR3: TGTGCCAGCAGTTACGTGGGGGACAGGGGAAATGAAAAACTGTTTTTT. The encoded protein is CASSYVGDRGNEKLFF.

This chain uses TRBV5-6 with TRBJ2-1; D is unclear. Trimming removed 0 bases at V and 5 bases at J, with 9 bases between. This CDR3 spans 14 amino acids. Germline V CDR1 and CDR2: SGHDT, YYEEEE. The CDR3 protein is CASSLGSRNNEQFF. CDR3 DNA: TGTGCCAGCAGCTTGGGAAGTCGGAACAATGAGCAGTTCTTC.

CDR3 loop: CASSSRGRTYEQYF. DNA for the CDR3: TGTGCCAGCAGCTCACGGGGCAGGACCTACGAGCAGTACTTC. This chain links TRBV7-8 with TRBJ2-7; either TRBD1 or TRBD2 may supply D (5 bases each). Per the germline V gene, CDR1 is SGHVS and CDR2 is FQNEAQ. Trimming cost V 4 bases and J 2 bases, with 12 bases left between them. This CDR3 is 14 amino acids long.